Below, 5 T cell receptor beta chains from the same sample are listed, as sequenced in a study of T-cell memory formation after mild COVID-19 (dated by TCRdb to the early 2020s). Library prep was done by 5' RACE. Sequencing was carried out with an Illumina NovaSeq 6000. The public reads were reprocessed in TCRdb via fastp at Q25 and MiXCR, keeping in-frame beta chains. Every entry covers one CDR3 protein and lists the most common genes and DNA from its rows. In all, the sample holds approximately 260,000 distinct CDR3 sequences, and around 17% of those were seen once. The ten largest clones add up to 23% of the sample. Source material: PBMCs or a T cell subset sorted from them (not recorded which). The receptors were gathered from a man between 18 and 29 years old who had mild COVID-19 (a few samples of this study predate the infection). The sample titles of this study are shuffled in the database, so cell type and time point are left out; the donor was told from shared clones.

The chain uses TRBV4-3 and TRBJ1-1, with D hard to call. Trimming took off 1 base at V and 11 bases at J, with 14 bases between the two ends. CDR1 and CDR2 from the germline V gene are LGHNA and YSLEER. The CDR3 loop spans 13 amino acids. The CDR3 protein is CASSQGNSGWAFF. Written as DNA, the CDR3 is TGCGCCAGCAGCCAAGGGAATTCTGGTTGGGCTTTCTTT.

The gene calls are TRBV6-5 and TRBJ1-1; maybe TRBD1 (6 bases). From germline, CDR1 is MNHEY and CDR2 SVGAGI. The CDR3 is 15 amino acids. With 2 bases removed from V and 4 bases from J, the gap between germline ends came to 14 bases. CDR3 DNA sequence: TGTGCCAGCAGTTACAGGGCACAGGGTGCCACTGAAGCTTTCTTT. It specifies CASSYRAQGATEAFF.

The chain links TRBV6-5 to TRBJ1-1; D may be TRBD1 (5 bases). With 3 bases removed from V and 4 bases from J, the gap between germline ends came to 15 bases. The CDR3 is made up of 15 amino acids. Germline V lookup: CDR1 MNHEY, CDR2 SVGAGI. CDR3 sequence: CASSYKGLPRTEAFF. CDR3 DNA sequence: TGTGCCAGCAGTTATAAGGGGCTACCCCGCACTGAAGCTTTCTTT.

The CDR3 reads CASSQGQTDTQYF. CDR3 coding DNA: TGCGCCAGCAGCCAGGGACAGACAGATACGCAGTATTTT. The chain links TRBV4-3 to TRBJ2-3; 7 bases map to TRBD1. With 3 bases clipped from V and 3 bases from J, the junction kept 0 bases outside the gene matches. The CDR3 extends over 13 amino acids. Germline CDR1 reads LGHNA; CDR2 reads YSLEER.

The chain is built from TRBV20-1 and TRBJ2-2; 9 bases are a match to TRBD2. Germline assignment: CDR1 DFQATT and CDR2 SNEGSKA (reference sequence). There are 15 residues in the CDR3. Trimming took 6 bases from V and 3 from J; bases not matched to a gene: 8. In nucleotides, the CDR3 is TGCAGTGCATCAGAGCGGGGGGCATACACCGGGGAGCTGTTTTTT. This translates into CSASERGAYTGELFF.